These 23 T cell receptor beta chains were all obtained from the same sample, sequenced in a study of blood T cell repertoires in COVID-19. Sequencing was performed with immunoSEQ multiplex PCR; in TCRdb, only in-frame clones are kept and a portion is missing. The sample has 250,000 to 350,000 clones; roughly 83% are singletons. Sequenced input: peripheral blood. The receptors stem from a human donor with COVID-19, enrolled during active disease. The donor label of this sample is uncertain.

The gene calls are TRBV30 and TRBJ2-6; maybe TRBD1 (6 bases). The V gene's germline CDR1 is GTSNPN and CDR2 SVGIG (reference sequence). The CDR3 is 18 residues long. V was pared by 0 bases and J by 1 base, with 16 bases between. CDR3 DNA sequence: TGTGCCTGGAGTGTACCAGGGGCCAGCACGTCTGGGGCCAACGTCCTGACTTTC. Protein sequence: CAWSVPGASTSGANVLTF. The whole variable domain, filled in from reference TRBV30 and TRBJ2-6, reads SQTIHQWPATLVQPVGSPLSLECTVEGTSNPNLYWYRQAAGRGLQLLFYSVGIGQISSEVPQNLSASRPQDRQFILSSKKLLLSDSGFYLCAWSVPGASTSGANVLTFGAGSRLTVL.

The chain recombines TRBV7-2 with TRBJ2-1; 11 bases align to TRBD2. The CDR3 is made up of 15 amino acids. Germline-derived CDR1 and CDR2 are SGHTA and FQGNSA. V shed 6 bases and J 4 bases; nucleotides not matched to a gene: 5. The CDR3 DNA is TGTGCCAGCAGACTCCTAGCGGGAGGTTACAATGAGCAGTTCTTC. Amino acid sequence: CASRLLAGGYNEQFF.

The rearrangement uses TRBV28 and TRBJ1-4, with D perhaps matching TRBD1 (6 bases). CDR3 length: 17 residues. Germline lookup yields CDR1 MDHEN and CDR2 SYDVKM. Deletions cut 6 bases from V and 5 bases from J, with 22 bases between. This CDR3 reads CASRTGGGTNRNEKLFF. For the CDR3, the DNA is TGTGCCAGCAGGACGGGGGGGGGCACAAATCGAAATGAAAAACTGTTTTTT.

The chain joins TRBV28 to TRBJ1-5; D uncertain. This CDR3 has 14 residues. Looked up from germline, CDR1 is MDHEN and CDR2 is SYDVKM. Trimming took 3 bases from V and 7 from J, leaving 13 bases between them. CDR3 region: CASSLQMGGQPQHF. The DNA of the CDR3 is TGTGCCAGCAGTTTGCAAATGGGAGGCCAGCCCCAGCATTTT.

This chain connects TRBV6-6 to TRBJ2-1, with 12 nucleotides matching TRBD2. J was trimmed by 7 bases and V by 8 bases; bases with no gene match: 6. The CDR3 runs to 14 residues. Germline-derived CDR1 and CDR2 are MNHNY and SVGAGI (reference sequence). The CDR3 reads CASLGTSGWNEQFF. As DNA, the CDR3 is TGTGCCAGCTTAGGGACTAGCGGGTGGAATGAGCAGTTCTTC.

The chain combines TRBV10-1 with TRBJ2-1; 11 positions agree with TRBD2. The CDR3 runs to 21 residues. CDR1 and CDR2 (germline): WNHNN, SYGVQD (reference sequence). V lost 4 bases, J lost 0 bases, and 17 bases stayed unmatched. In DNA form, the CDR3 reads TGCGCCAGCAGTGGGGCCCCCTACCTAGCGGGAGGACCCCCCTCCTACAATGAGCAGTTCTTC. This encodes CASSGAPYLAGGPPSYNEQFF.

V gene TRBV7-2 combines with J gene TRBJ2-2; D unclear. V lost 3 bases, J lost 0 bases, and 2 bases lay in between. Germline CDR1 reads SGHTA; CDR2 reads FQGNSA. This CDR3 spans 13 amino acids. The CDR3 is CASSFANTGELFF. The CDR3 DNA reads as TGTGCCAGCAGCTTCGCGAACACCGGGGAGCTGTTTTTT.

This clone was observed a few times. The chain recombines TRBV6-2 or TRBV6-3 with TRBJ2-1; TRBD2 aligns across 10 bases. CDR3 length equals 16 residues. The J segment lost 4 bases and the V segment lost 5 bases, leaving 8 bases of the junction unmatched. Germline V CDR1 and CDR2: MNHEY, SVGEGT. CDR3 sequence: CASSPPSGSDYNEQFF. The CDR3 DNA follows: TGTGCCAGCAGTCCCCCTAGCGGGAGCGATTACAATGAGCAGTTCTTC.

This chain uses TRBV30 with TRBJ2-7; D is perhaps TRBD2 (5 bases). Germline V gene lookup returns CDR1 GTSNPN and CDR2 SVGIG (reference sequence). The CDR3 loop spans 15 amino acids. Between the trimmed V and J ends, which lost 0 bases and 7 bases, there was a span of 19 bases. CDR3 in amino acids: CAWSVLGGGAGEQYF. The DNA for the CDR3 is TGTGCCTGGAGTGTACTTGGCGGAGGTGCTGGAGAGCAGTACTTC.

On this clone: This sample includes further DNA sequences coding for the same CDR3. The chain is built from TRBV5-1 and TRBJ2-3; the match to TRBD2 covers 13 bases. V trimming: 3 bases; J trimming: 4 bases; junction bases outside the gene matches: 5. The CDR3 sequence is 16 residues long. In germline, CDR1 is SGHRS, CDR2 YFSETQ. The CDR3 nucleotides read TGCGCCAGCAGCTCCGGACTAGCGGGAGACGCAGATACGCAGTATTTT. It specifies CASSSGLAGDADTQYF.

The rearrangement uses TRBV30 and TRBJ1-5; possibly TRBD1 for D (6 bases). The germline V gene encodes CDR1 GTSNPN and CDR2 SVGIG (reference sequence). Trimming shortened V by 0 bases and J by 2 bases, and 17 bases separated the two germline ends. This CDR3 has 17 amino acids. This CDR3 is CAWSVDTGSLGNQPQHF. As DNA, the CDR3 is TGTGCCTGGAGTGTCGACACAGGGTCCCTTGGCAATCAGCCCCAGCATTTT.

The chain combines TRBV6-6 with TRBJ1-1, with D possibly being TRBD1 (6 bases). The CDR3 has 14 residues. In germline, CDR1 is MNHNY, CDR2 SVGAGI (reference sequence). V dropped 0 bases and J dropped 1 base, with 6 bases sitting between them. Written as DNA, the CDR3 is TGTGCCAGCAGTTACTCGACAGGGAACACTGAAGCTTTCTTT. It is translated as CASSYSTGNTEAFF.

On this clone itself: Germline is not matched at one junction end, which may reflect a read error. CDR3: CASSGQAPVVMLF. CDR3 coding DNA: TGTGCCAGCAGTGGACAGGCCCCTGTAGTAATGCTTTTT. This chain joins TRBV6-6 and TRBJ1-4; 7 nucleotides match TRBD1. Per the germline V gene, CDR1 is MNHNY and CDR2 is SVGAGI (reference sequence). The CDR3 runs to 13 residues.

This chain uses TRBV9 with TRBJ2-1, with 16 positions matching TRBD2. Trimming removed 4 bases from V and 7 bases from J; junction bases left unmatched: 14. The CDR3 spans 19 residues. CDR1 and CDR2 from the germline V gene are SGDLS and YYNGEE. The CDR3 DNA follows: TGTGCCAGCAGCTACACCGGGACTAGCGGGAGGGCGTCTCGGAATGAGCAGTTCTTC. Amino acids: CASSYTGTSGRASRNEQFF.

The chain combines TRBV2 with TRBJ2-7; TRBD2 matches 8 bases. Per germline, CDR1 SNHLY and CDR2 FYNNEI. The CDR3 covers 14 residues. The V gene end was trimmed by 8 bases and the J gene end by 0 bases; junction bases not matched to a gene: 6. The CDR3 region is CASQSGRDSYEQYF. The CDR3 nucleotides read TGTGCCAGCCAAAGCGGGAGAGACTCCTACGAGCAGTACTTC. The full variable domain, rest sourced from reference TRBV2 and TRBJ2-7, is EPEVTQTPSHQVTQMGQEVILRCVPISNHLYFYWYRQILGQKVEFLVSFYNNEISEKSEIFDDQFSVERPDGSNFTLKIRSTKLEDSAMYFCASQSGRDSYEQYFGPGTRLTVT.

The chain has TRBV28 and TRBJ1-3; 9 bases map to TRBD1. Germline V gene data show CDR1 as MDHEN and CDR2 as SYDVKM. V was pared by 4 bases and J by 0 bases, with 4 bases of the junction left unmatched. The CDR3 extends over 16 amino acids. Here the CDR3 reads CASSSLGQGSGNTIYF. In nucleotides, the CDR3 is TGTGCCAGCAGTTCCTTGGGACAGGGCTCTGGAAACACCATATATTTT.

The chain carries TRBV2 and TRBJ1-5; TRBD1 matches at 8 bases. With V trimmed by 8 bases and J by 2 bases, 5 bases remained unmatched. Germline CDR1 SNHLY, CDR2 FYNNEI. The CDR3 extends over 14 amino acids. The CDR3 coding sequence is TGTGCCAGCGGGGGACAGGTCCGCAATCAGCCCCAGCATTTT. Protein: CASGGQVRNQPQHF.

The CDR3, as DNA: TGCAGCGAGCGCCCCTTTAGCGGGAGAAAGACCCAGTACTTC. The encoded protein is CSERPFSGRKTQYF. The gene calls are TRBV29-1 and TRBJ2-5; TRBD2 aligns across 9 bases. The CDR3 consists of 14 residues. V lost 7 bases to trimming and J lost 6 bases; unmatched junction nucleotides: 12. Per germline, CDR1 SQVTM and CDR2 ANQGSEA.

The chain employs TRBV15 and TRBJ1-5; tentatively, D is TRBD1 (5 bases). From germline, CDR1 is LNHNV and CDR2 YYDKDF (reference sequence). V shed 4 bases and J shed 5 bases, with 15 bases lying between them. The CDR3 has 15 residues. The CDR3 DNA follows: TGTGCCACCAGCACACCCTGGGGCATCCATCAGCCCCAGCATTTT. The encoded protein is CATSTPWGIHQPQHF.

The rearrangement links TRBV4-3 to TRBJ1-1; D possibly corresponds to TRBD1 (6 bases). This CDR3 is built from 15 residues. Germline CDR1 and CDR2: LGHNA and YSLEER. V was trimmed by 1 base and J by 4 bases, leaving 13 bases between them. The CDR3 is CASSQVLGAGTEAFF. CDR3 nucleotide sequence: TGCGCCAGCAGCCAAGTTCTGGGGGCCGGCACTGAAGCTTTCTTT.

The chain couples TRBV19 to TRBJ1-6; no reliable D call. This CDR3 spans 17 amino acids. Germline CDR1 is LNHDA and CDR2 is SQIVND (reference sequence). The V gene lost 4 bases and the J gene lost 0 bases, with 13 bases spanning the gap. This CDR3 is CASSTLRESSYNSPLHF. As DNA, the CDR3 is TGTGCCAGTAGTACGCTGAGGGAAAGCTCCTATAATTCACCCCTCCACTTT.

The J gene is TRBJ2-1, the V gene TRBV11-3, with 9 bases lining up with TRBD2. The J segment lost 14 bases and the V segment lost 1 base, leaving 6 bases of the junction unmatched. CDR3 size: 13 residues. The germline CDR1 and CDR2 sequences are SGHNT and YENEEA. The CDR3 DNA reads as TGTGCCAGCAGCTTAGGGACTAGCGCCGTGGAGTTCTTC. Protein sequence: CASSLGTSAVEFF.

This clone was seen once. CDR3 DNA sequence: TGCGCCAGCAGCTTGGGAGGGGGCCTCAATCAGCCCCAGCATTTT. This translates into CASSLGGGLNQPQHF. The V call is TRBV5-1, the J call TRBJ1-5, with 7 bases identical to TRBD1. V lost 0 bases, J lost 3 bases, and 3 bases stayed unmatched. CDR3 length equals 15 residues. Germline CDR1 is SGHRS and CDR2 is YFSETQ.